This TCR beta chain was profiled in a study of graft-versus-host responses after intestinal transplantation. The method was immunoSEQ multiplex PCR; TCRdb's version includes in-frame clones alone and lacks a portion of them. This table has about 120,000 clones, 90% appearing once. Study outcomes and limitations: Allografts carried high graft-versus-host to host-versus-graft clonal ratios in patients having graft-donor T cell macrochimerism.

Comments on this clone: Antigen: not known.

Sequenced material: unstimulated CD4+ T cells sorted from spleen or lymph node cells, taken before intestinal transplant. This clonotype was sampled from a human donor who received an intestinal transplant.

CDR3 bases: TGTGCCAGCAGCCGAGCCGCGGCGAACACCGGGGAGCTGTTTTTT. It translates to CASSRAAANTGELFF. The chain joins TRBV7-8 to TRBJ2-2; D is ambiguous. Germline lookup yields CDR1 SGHVS and CDR2 FQNEAQ. This CDR3 has 15 residues. Trimming removed 5 bases from V and 0 bases from J, with 10 bases in between.